The next 31 T cell receptor beta chains were all read from a single sample in a study of T cell clones after liver transplantation. Data came from immunoSEQ multiplex PCR; TCRdb stores just in-frame clones and leaves some out. Counted here are some 33,000 clones, more than 90% occurring once; the ten biggest clones make up 20% to 30%. This specimen consisted of CD8+ T cells from blood, obtained 12 months after liver transplant. The origin of the receptors is a human patient who received a liver transplant. A subset of T cells may come from the graft donor.

This clone has more than one count but fewer than ten. The genes are TRBV18 and TRBJ2-7, with 9 bases matching TRBD2. The germline gives CDR1 KGHSH, CDR2 LQKENI. V lost 3 bases, J lost 4 bases, and 7 bases stayed unmatched. This CDR3 comprises 15 residues. In DNA form, the CDR3 reads TGTGCCAGCTCACCGGGGCGGGAGGGCCTTTACGAGCAGTACTTC. Its translation is CASSPGREGLYEQYF.

The chain uses TRBV27 and TRBJ2-1, with 10 bases lining up with TRBD2. V was pared by 3 bases and J by 5 bases, with 4 bases of the junction left unmatched. CDR1 is MNHEY and CDR2 is SMNVEV in the germline V gene (reference sequence). The CDR3 runs to 15 residues. The CDR3 loop reads CASSLAGLANNEQFF. CDR3 in DNA: TGTGCCAGCAGTTTGGCGGGACTAGCGAACAATGAGCAGTTCTTC.

The chain employs TRBV27 and TRBJ2-3, with a tentative D call TRBD2 (5 bases). CDR1 and CDR2 (germline): MNHEY, SMNVEV (reference sequence). V gave up 5 bases and J gave up 4 bases, with 13 bases separating them. CDR3 length: 14 amino acids. The CDR3: CASSPGVRADTQYF. The CDR3 DNA is TGTGCCAGCAGTCCCGGAGTGAGGGCAGATACGCAGTATTTT.

This clone occurred once. The rearrangement links TRBV7-5 to TRBJ1-4; the D call TRBD1 from the table was never checked on the DNA. TRBV7-5 is a known pseudogene. The CDR3 is 17 amino acids. The CDR3 sequence: CVRSLSARGITNEKLFF. CDR3 in DNA: TGTGTCAGAAGCTTATCTGCCAGGGGAATAACTAATGAAAAACTGTTTTTT.

The rearrangement uses TRBV5-1 and TRBJ2-7, with D possibly called TRBD1 or TRBD2 (5 bases each). V lost 1 base and J 3 bases, leaving 14 bases between the germline ends. In germline, CDR1 is SGHRS, CDR2 YFSETQ. The CDR3 consists of 15 residues. The CDR3 nucleotides read TGCGCCAGCAGCTTGTCCGGGACGGCCGGCTACGAGCAGTACTTC. Amino acids: CASSLSGTAGYEQYF.

V gene TRBV7-9 combines with J gene TRBJ1-3; D is perhaps TRBD1 (5 bases). V was trimmed by 5 bases and J by 2 bases, leaving 13 bases between them. Germline values: CDR1 SEHNR, CDR2 FQNEAQ (reference sequence). This CDR3 spans 15 amino acids. Here the CDR3 DNA reads TGTGCCAGCAGCCCCCGCCAGGGAACTGGAAACACCATATATTTT. It codes for CASSPRQGTGNTIYF.

The chain links TRBV21-1 to TRBJ2-7; whether TRBD2, the table's D call, matches the DNA was not checked. TRBV21-1 is noted as a pseudogene. There are 14 residues in the CDR3. CDR3 sequence (DNA): TGTGCCAGCAGCACGACTAGGGTAGGCCACGAGCAGTACTTC. Translating gives CASSTTRVGHEQYF.

V and J are TRBV13 and TRBJ1-6; D not resolved. Germline CDR1 PRHDT, CDR2 FYEKMQ (reference sequence). Trimming removed 5 bases at V and 11 bases at J, with 16 bases between. The CDR3 has 14 residues. CDR3 sequence (DNA): TGTGCCAGCAGCCCACGGACGGGCAACCCACCCCTCCACTTT. This codes for CASSPRTGNPPLHF.

The chain employs TRBV6-6 and TRBJ2-2; the D gene is possibly TRBD1 (6 bases). Germline CDR1 and CDR2: MNHNY and SVGAGI (reference sequence). The CDR3 is made up of 16 amino acids. Trimming pared 2 bases from V and 7 bases from J, leaving 17 bases between. CDR3 sequence (DNA): TGTGCCAGCAGTTACCTTCCTACAGGGAGAAGCGGGGAGCTGTTTTTT. It codes for CASSYLPTGRSGELFF.

The table lists this clone with a count of one. The chain links TRBV11-2 to TRBJ2-1; 10 nucleotides agree with TRBD2. This CDR3 comprises 18 residues. In germline, CDR1 is SGHAT, CDR2 FQNNGV. Trimming at V came to 2 bases and at J to 1 base, leaving 8 bases not matched to a gene. CDR3 sequence (DNA): TGTGCCAGCAGCTTACGGGGTCTAGCGGGAGTGTCCTACAATGAGCAGTTCTTC. This gives the protein CASSLRGLAGVSYNEQFF.

The V call is TRBV4-3, the J call TRBJ2-1, with a possible D match to TRBD2 (5 bases). Per the germline V gene, CDR1 is LGHNA and CDR2 is YSLEER. The V end lost 1 base, the J end lost 8 bases, and 18 bases lay between the germline ends. CDR3 size: 16 residues. CDR3 region: CASSQGFGFEGDEQFF. The CDR3 DNA is TGCGCCAGCAGCCAAGGGTTTGGCTTCGAGGGCGATGAGCAGTTCTTC.

The J gene is TRBJ2-1, the V gene TRBV11-2; TRBD2 agrees at 12 bases. Germline loops: CDR1 SGHAT, CDR2 FQNNGV. The CDR3 length is 16 residues. Germline trimming cut 3 bases from V and 8 bases from J; bases unmatched to any gene: 8. CDR3 coding DNA: TGTGCCAGCAGCTTTCTAGCGGGAGGGGTTGTCGATGAGCAGTTCTTC. Translation gives CASSFLAGGVVDEQFF.

This sequence joins TRBV9 and TRBJ2-2; 12 nucleotides line up with TRBD2. The CDR3 extends over 19 amino acids. CDR1 is SGDLS, CDR2 YYNGEE, per germline. V lost 0 bases and J lost 3; bases outside the gene matches: 9. CDR3 in amino acids: CASSVEGTRLAGDTGELFF. Here the CDR3 DNA reads TGTGCCAGCAGCGTAGAAGGGACCCGACTAGCGGGAGACACCGGGGAGCTGTTTTTT.

This clone was picked up one time. The J gene is TRBJ2-3, the V gene TRBV4-1, with 8 positions matching TRBD2. This CDR3 has 16 amino acids. Germline V gene sequence: CDR1 MGHRA, CDR2 YSYEKL. The trim removed 0 bases at V and 5 bases at J, leaving 7 bases unmatched. CDR3 DNA: TGCGCCAGCAGCCAAGAGGCGGGAGGAGCTGGAGATACGCAGTATTTT. Translated, it gives CASSQEAGGAGDTQYF.

The chain couples TRBV21-1 to TRBJ1-1; the table calls TRBD1, which could not be checked here. TRBV21-1 is a recognized pseudogene. The CDR3 spans 14 residues. The DNA of the CDR3 is TGTGCCAGCAGCAATGAGACAGGGGAACCTGAAGCTTTCTTT. Translating gives CASSNETGEPEAFF.

In this sample, this clone turned up once. The CDR3 spells CASSPQNSGTSKETQYF. CDR3 in DNA: TGTGCCAGCTCACCACAGAATAGCGGGACTAGTAAAGAGACCCAGTACTTC. This chain links TRBV18 with TRBJ2-5; 8 bases map to TRBD2. This CDR3 comprises 17 residues. Germline assignment: CDR1 KGHSH and CDR2 LQKENI. V dropped 1 base and J dropped 3; count of bases not matched to a gene: 10.

This chain connects TRBV5-6 to TRBJ1-4; 9 nucleotides match TRBD1. CDR3 size: 14 residues. Germline values: CDR1 SGHDT, CDR2 YYEEEE. The V gene end was trimmed by 4 bases and the J gene end by 11 bases; junction bases not matched to a gene: 9. The CDR3 here is CASSLGTGSGKLFF. In nucleotides, the CDR3 is TGTGCCAGCAGCCTCGGGACAGGGTCAGGGAAACTGTTTTTT.

V is TRBV7-9 and J is TRBJ2-7; 11 bases are a match to TRBD2. V was clipped by 4 bases and J by 5 bases; unmatched bases: 10. The CDR3 totals 16 residues. Germline CDR1 and CDR2: SEHNR and FQNEAQ (reference sequence). CDR3 nucleotide sequence: TGTGCCAGCAGCTCCCAACTAGCGGGAGATCGGGACGAGCAGTACTTC. This sequence encodes CASSSQLAGDRDEQYF.

This sequence joins TRBV5-4 and TRBJ2-7, with 14 bases that match TRBD2. This CDR3 is 17 amino acids long. The germline gives CDR1 SGHNT, CDR2 YYREEE (reference sequence). The trim removed 4 bases at V and 0 bases at J, leaving 6 bases unmatched. This CDR3 is CASSQGLAGALSYEQYF. CDR3 in DNA: TGTGCCAGCAGCCAGGGACTAGCGGGAGCTCTCTCCTACGAGCAGTACTTC.

The chain employs TRBV7-5 and TRBJ1-2. TRBV7-5 is labeled a pseudogene. The CDR3 length is 13 residues. The CDR3 nucleotides are TGTGTCAGAAGCGAATTGCAAAAGGATGGCTACACCTTC. Translating it yields CVRSELQKDGYTF.

The chain joins TRBV2 to TRBJ2-1, with 7 bases lining up with TRBD2. Germline V gene sequence: CDR1 SNHLY, CDR2 FYNNEI. The junction had 12 bases not matched to a gene; V was cut back by 3 bases and J by 4 bases. This CDR3 has 17 residues. This chain's CDR3 is CASSEAVGASGYNEQFF. The CDR3 coding sequence is TGTGCCAGCAGTGAGGCGGTTGGGGCTAGCGGTTACAATGAGCAGTTCTTC. The whole variable domain, remainder taken from reference TRBV2 and TRBJ2-1, is EPEVTQTPSHQVTQMGQEVILRCVPISNHLYFYWYRQILGQKVEFLVSFYNNEISEKSEIFDDQFSVERPDGSNFTLKIRSTKLEDSAMYFCASSEAVGASGYNEQFFGPGTRLTVL.

This clone has just one count. The CDR3 sequence is CAWSGSGRPDNEQFF. The DNA of the CDR3 is TGTGCCTGGAGTGGGAGCGGGAGGCCCGACAATGAGCAGTTCTTC. The V call is TRBV30, the J call TRBJ2-1, with 9 bases identical to TRBD2. This CDR3 is 15 amino acids long. V was clipped by 1 base and J by 5 bases; unmatched bases: 6. CDR1 and CDR2 (germline): GTSNPN, SVGIG (reference sequence).

The chain employs TRBV7-8 and TRBJ2-7; no firm D call. The CDR3 totals 12 residues. CDR1 and CDR2 (germline): SGHVS, FQNEAQ. V shed 7 bases and J shed 1 base, with 8 bases lying between them. The CDR3 DNA sequence: TGTGCCAGCACTGACACTTCCTACGAGCAGTACTTC. It specifies CASTDTSYEQYF.

The chain recombines TRBV27 with TRBJ2-3; D not resolved. CDR1 is MNHEY, CDR2 SMNVEV, per germline (reference sequence). This CDR3 contains 17 residues. Trimming cost V 1 base and J 0 bases, with 14 bases left between them. Here the CDR3 DNA reads TGTGCCAGCAGTTTATATCCCCAGTTCACTAGCACAGATACGCAGTATTTT. Its translation: CASSLYPQFTSTDTQYF.

This clone was counted once. The chain has TRBV18 and TRBJ1-2, with 8 positions matching TRBD1. The CDR3 sequence is 15 residues long. The V gene's germline CDR1 is KGHSH and CDR2 LQKENI. Trimming took 3 bases from V and 2 from J; bases not matched to a gene: 5. The CDR3 DNA is TGTGCCAGCTCACCGTCAGGGGGCTTGAACTATGGCTACACCTTC. This codes for CASSPSGGLNYGYTF.

The chain is built from TRBV27 and TRBJ2-6, with a possible D match to TRBD1 (6 bases). Per germline, CDR1 MNHEY and CDR2 SMNVEV (reference sequence). Trimming left V 1 base short and J 0 bases short, with 25 bases between. The CDR3 sequence is 22 residues long. This chain's CDR3 is CASSLLFSDWDKRTSGANVLTF. CDR3 DNA: TGTGCCAGCAGTTTATTGTTCTCCGATTGGGACAAAAGAACCTCTGGGGCCAACGTCCTGACTTTC. The full variable domain, its missing parts supplied by reference TRBV27 and TRBJ2-6, is EAQVTQNPRYLITVTGKKLTVTCSQNMNHEYMSWYRQDPGLGLRQIYYSMNVEVTDKGDVPEGYKVSRKEKRNFPLILESPSPNQTSLYFCASSLLFSDWDKRTSGANVLTFGAGSRLTVL.

The rearrangement links TRBV12-5 to TRBJ2-5; 13 bases align to TRBD2. There are 16 residues in the CDR3. CDR1 and CDR2 from the germline V gene are LGHNT and FRNRAP. V dropped 5 bases and J dropped 5; count of bases not matched to a gene: 8. The CDR3 DNA follows: TGTGCTAGTGGTCAATGGACTAGCGGGAGTGCTGAGACCCAGTACTTC. This sequence encodes CASGQWTSGSAETQYF.

V gene TRBV5-4 combines with J gene TRBJ2-1, with D maybe TRBD2 (6 bases). Looked up from germline, CDR1 is SGHNT and CDR2 is YYREEE (reference sequence). The ends were cut back, 2 bases at V and 8 bases at J, with 17 bases in the middle. CDR3 size: 15 residues. The CDR3 protein is CASSFGPGLGDEQFF. The CDR3 nucleotides are TGTGCCAGCAGCTTTGGGCCGGGACTCGGCGATGAGCAGTTCTTC.

CDR3: CASSSAWEQYF. The CDR3, as DNA: TGTGCCAGCAGTTCGGCCTGGGAGCAGTACTTC. The chain employs TRBV27 and TRBJ2-7; D is unclear. This CDR3 has 11 residues. Germline loops: CDR1 MNHEY, CDR2 SMNVEV (reference sequence). The germline V and J ends were trimmed by 4 bases and 7 bases, with 8 bases remaining between them.

This sequence joins TRBV9 and TRBJ1-1; D remains ambiguous. The CDR3 is 15 amino acids. The V end was cut by 4 bases, the J end by 5 bases, with 18 bases between. Germline V gene data show CDR1 as SGDLS and CDR2 as YYNGEE. The CDR3 bases are TGTGCCAGCAGCCCAACCGGGAGTCCGGGAACTGAAGCTTTCTTT. Translation: CASSPTGSPGTEAFF.

The chain joins TRBV28 to TRBJ2-1, with 10 bases aligning to TRBD1. V gave up 3 bases and J gave up 5 bases; unmatched junction bases: 4. The CDR3 extends over 15 amino acids. Germline V gene lookup returns CDR1 MDHEN and CDR2 SYDVKM. CDR3: CASSLTGGPHNEQFF. The CDR3 nucleotides are TGTGCCAGCAGTTTGACAGGGGGCCCACACAATGAGCAGTTCTTC.